This T cell receptor beta chain was found in a study of diagnostic markers for celiac disease (dated by TCRdb to 2020 to 2022). A count is missing, but by frequency this clonotype is large (0.1 to 1%). Its antigen specificity is not known. TCRdb names Illumina MiSeq as the instrument used. The reads, reprocessed by TCRdb, yield one row per CDR3 protein sequence and no DNA. The table kept for this sample lists about 3,600 distinct CDR3 sequences. The top ten clonotypes cover 8% to 10% of the sample. The germline V gene gives CDR1 as MDHEN and CDR2 as SYDVKM. From cysteine to phenylalanine, the CDR3 is 14 amino acids long. DNA for this receptor is not on file.

The V and J genes are TRBV28 and TRBJ1-4. This receptor was obtained from a human donor. This table probably holds off-target reads from a library built for another chain. Sequencing input: either unsorted cells or a sorted T cell fraction (not recorded which). The CDR3 here reads CASSSPREGEKLFF.